Shown below are 9 T cell receptor beta chains from a single sample sequenced in a study of blood T cell repertoires in COVID-19. Clones were sequenced by immunoSEQ multiplex PCR, and TCRdb holds only the in-frame ones, with some missing. The repertoire holds 150,000 or so clones, with 75% to 80% as singletons. The sample taken for sequencing was peripheral blood. The receptors originated from a man of 80 years or more with acute or convalescent COVID-19.

This rearrangement joins TRBV19 to TRBJ2-2; D is possibly TRBD2 (6 bases). V was pared by 8 bases and J by 2 bases, with 15 bases between. The CDR3 has 15 amino acids. Germline V gene sequence: CDR1 LNHDA, CDR2 SQIVND (reference sequence). DNA of the CDR3: TGTGCCAGTTGCCTCGCCGGGGGTAACACCGGGGAGCTGTTTTTT. This codes for CASCLAGGNTGELFF.

V and J are TRBV19 and TRBJ2-5, with 7 bases that match TRBD1. The germline V gene encodes CDR1 LNHDA and CDR2 SQIVND (reference sequence). After removal of 6 bases from V and 2 bases from J, the junction contained 6 bases not matched to a gene. The CDR3 runs 14 residues. Written as DNA, the CDR3 is TGTGCCAGTAGAACCGGGACAGAACAAGAGACCCAGTACTTC. Translation: CASRTGTEQETQYF.

This clone was observed a few times. Other DNA sequences of this sample code for an identical CDR3. The V call is TRBV7-9, the J call TRBJ1-3; TRBD1 agrees at 9 bases. The V gene's germline CDR1 is SEHNR and CDR2 FQNEAQ (reference sequence). The V gene end was trimmed by 6 bases and the J gene end by 3 bases; junction bases not matched to a gene: 6. The CDR3 sequence is 15 residues long. The CDR3 coding sequence is TGTGCCAGCAGTAAACAGGGGGCAAGTGGAAACACCATATATTTT. Protein product: CASSKQGASGNTIYF.

V gene TRBV6-1 combines with J gene TRBJ1-1, with a possible D match to TRBD1 (6 bases). The ends were cut back, 3 bases at V and 0 bases at J, with 11 bases in the middle. The CDR3 runs 15 residues. Germline values: CDR1 MNHNS, CDR2 SASEGT. CDR3 nucleotides: TGTGCCAGCAGTGAGGCCACAGGGATGAACACTGAAGCTTTCTTT. This codes for CASSEATGMNTEAFF.

The chain is built from TRBV3-1 (or the pseudogene TRBV3-2) and TRBJ1-1; D call uncertain. The CDR3 length is 12 residues. CDR1 LGHDT and CDR2 YNNKEL come from the germline V gene (reference sequence). With 5 bases removed from V and 2 bases from J, the gap between germline ends came to 6 bases. This CDR3 reads CASSRENTEAFF. In DNA, the CDR3 is TGTGCCAGCAGCAGAGAAAACACTGAAGCTTTCTTT.

V usage is TRBV19 and J usage is TRBJ1-1; a weak D match, TRBD1 (6 bases). CDR1 is LNHDA and CDR2 is SQIVND in the germline V gene (reference sequence). V shed 1 base and J shed 4 bases, with 16 bases lying between them. The CDR3 sequence is 16 residues long. CDR3 protein: CASSIAAPGAGTEAFF. DNA of the CDR3: TGTGCCAGTAGTATAGCAGCCCCAGGGGCGGGCACTGAAGCTTTCTTT.

The chain couples TRBV27 to TRBJ2-7, with 7 bases lining up with TRBD1. V was clipped by 5 bases and J by 4 bases; unmatched bases: 11. This CDR3 region has 15 residues. The germline V gene encodes CDR1 MNHEY and CDR2 SMNVEV (reference sequence). The DNA for the CDR3 is TGTGCCAGCAGTCCCGCAAGAGGGGGCTCATACGAGCAGTACTTC. Translating it yields CASSPARGGSYEQYF.

This clone was observed at least ten times. V is TRBV28 and J is TRBJ1-5; 7 positions match TRBD1. V shed 2 bases and J 0 bases; nucleotides not matched to a gene: 4. The length of the CDR3 is 16 residues. The germline V gene encodes CDR1 MDHEN and CDR2 SYDVKM. CDR3 nucleotides: TGTGCCAGCAGTTTACCCGGACAGGCTAGCAATCAGCCCCAGCATTTT. Amino acids: CASSLPGQASNQPQHF.

The DNA of the CDR3 is TGTGCCAGCAGCAGGGGCCCCCTACTTGAAGGGGCCCAGTACTTC. Translated, it gives CASSRGPLLEGAQYF. The chain employs TRBV9 and TRBJ2-5, with D possibly being TRBD1 (5 bases). Germline CDR1 and CDR2: SGDLS and YYNGEE. This CDR3 contains 15 residues. Trimming shortened V by 4 bases and J by 9 bases, and 22 bases separated the two germline ends. The full variable domain, in which reference TRBV9 and TRBJ2-5 provide the parts outside the CDR3, is DSGVTQTPKHLITATGQRVTLRCSPRSGDLSVYWYQQSLDQGLQFLIQYYNGEERAKGNILERFSAQQFPDLHSELNLSSLELGDSALYFCASSRGPLLEGAQYFGPGTRLLVL.